This T cell receptor (beta chain) is from a study of blood T cell repertoires in COVID-19. About the study: Spain, Italy and the United States supplied samples that represented acute and convalescent COVID-19.

In the source study's methods: Cell counts per sample came from amplifying reference gene primers. Profiling relied on immunoSEQ multiplex PCR, and the TCRdb table lists in-frame clones only, not all of them. From that table come the V and J calls and clone size; the DNA was used to work out D and trimming. The top ten clones hold 15% to 20% of a sample with over 95,000 clones, approximately 88% of them seen once. The sample taken for sequencing was peripheral blood. The clonotype originates from a woman aged 55-69 years with acute or convalescent COVID-19.

The CDR3 protein is CASSLDRSSGGAPRLIEQFF. The CDR3, as DNA: TGTGCCAGCAGCTTAGATCGGAGTAGCGGGGGGGCACCGCGGCTAATTGAGCAGTTCTTC. The V and J genes are TRBV11-2 and TRBJ2-1, with TRBD2 matching 11 bases. This CDR3 spans 20 amino acids. Germline V gene sequence: CDR1 SGHAT, CDR2 FQNNGV. The ends lost 0 bases at V and 9 bases at J; junction bases unmatched: 19.